A single sample is the source of the 2 T cell receptor beta chains below, sequenced in a study of early stage breast cancer tumors. Method: immunoSEQ multiplex PCR; TCRdb's copy keeps in-frame clones and lacks some. The profile shows approximately 54,000 clones, about 77% of them singletons. Specimen: blood. These receptors originate from a person in their 40s with breast cancer.

The chain links TRBV4-2 to TRBJ1-2; 7 nucleotides align to TRBD1. The CDR3 loop spans 15 amino acids. V trimming: 1 base; J trimming: 8 bases; junction bases outside the gene matches: 10. Germline V gene data show CDR1 as LGHNA and CDR2 as YNFKEQ. The CDR3: CASSQASGTADGYTF. CDR3 nucleotide sequence: TGTGCCAGCAGCCAAGCGTCAGGGACAGCCGACGGCTACACCTTC.

This chain joins TRBV2 and TRBJ2-1; D is possibly TRBD2 (7 bases). The CDR3 consists of 15 residues. Germline V lookup: CDR1 SNHLY, CDR2 FYNNEI. The V end was cut by 2 bases, the J end by 8 bases, with 16 bases between. The CDR3 sequence: CASSELGLGGDEQFF. In DNA form, the CDR3 reads TGTGCCAGCAGTGAACTGGGTCTAGGGGGGGATGAGCAGTTCTTC.